This T cell receptor beta chain was retrieved from a study of cytomegalovirus exposure and HLA in healthy donors. Whole-study results and caveats: Published work reported that the classifier diagnosed cytomegalovirus status with high specificity and sensitivity. It was reported in a later analysis that an Asian-associated ancestry cluster showed fewer N-insertions than the roughly 670-donor mean. CMV serostatus alone was available as immune exposure information.

Comment on this clone: Its matching antigen is unknown.

PCR used 60 Vbeta primers and 13 Jbeta primers. Some clones are missing from TCRdb's copy, which holds only in-frame ones; the method was immunoSEQ multiplex PCR. Of 100,000 to 150,000 clones detected, around three quarters appear once; the ten largest clones hold 1%. V lost 6 bases to trimming and J lost 7 bases, with 19 bases between them. CDR1 is ENHRY and CDR2 is SYGVKD in the germline V gene. CDR3 length: 15 amino acids. The material sequenced was PBMCs. This receptor was identified in a man aged 35 to 55 in good health and CMV-seronegative. This sequence joins TRBV10-3 and TRBJ2-1; the D gene is possibly TRBD2 (5 bases). In nucleotides, the CDR3 is TGTGCCATCAGCGAGGACCTTCTACCGGGAAATGAGCAGTTCTTC. As protein: CAISEDLLPGNEQFF.